This T cell receptor (beta chain) derives from a study of blood T cell repertoires in COVID-19. Across the whole study: Italy, Spain and the United States were the sources of the convalescent and acute COVID-19 samples. The cDNA or gDNA used as material had been derived from T cells, B-cell-depleted T cells, or PBMCs.

CDR3 length equals 14 residues. Trimming removed 2 bases at V and 9 bases at J, with 14 bases between. CDR1 and CDR2 from the germline V gene are SGHTS and YDEGEE. As handled by the study authors: Reference gene primer amplification yielded estimated nucleated cell counts. Profiled with immunoSEQ multiplex PCR; TCRdb holds only in-frame clones, not every one. That table supplies the V and J calls and clone size; D and trimming were determined from the DNA. The data hold about 58,000 clones, with around 85% observed a single time. Sample: peripheral blood. V usage is TRBV5-8 and J usage is TRBJ2-2; the D is unclear. This clonotype was obtained from a woman aged 70-85 years with active COVID-19. CDR3 DNA: TGTGCCAGCAGCTTCGACCAACGTAGCCGGGAGCTGTTTTTT. Its protein is CASSFDQRSRELFF.